The subject of this entry is one T cell receptor beta chain. This sample is drawn from a study of cytomegalovirus exposure and HLA in healthy donors. The CDR3 covers 14 residues. Germline lookup yields CDR1 SGHRS and CDR2 YFSETQ. V was shortened by 5 bases and J by 3 bases, with 13 bases between the two germline ends. The PCR made use of 60 Vbeta and 13 Jbeta primers. This table comes from immunoSEQ multiplex PCR, and its TCRdb copy is limited to in-frame clones, with some not included. Of some 110,000 clones listed, around 76% are singletons. This clonotype originated in a woman aged 55 to 70 in good health and CMV-seropositive. V gene TRBV5-1 combines with J gene TRBJ2-3; weak D call: TRBD1 (6 bases). The sample consisted of PBMCs. The CDR3 nucleotides read TGCGCCAGCAGAAGCGACAGGAATACAGATACGCAGTATTTT. It specifies CASRSDRNTDTQYF. Using reference TRBV5-1 and TRBJ2-3 for the parts outside the CDR3, the full variable domain is KAGVTQTPRYLIKTRGQQVTLSCSPISGHRSVSWYQQTPGQGLQFLFEYFSETQRNKGNFPGRFSGRQFSNSRSEMNVSTLELGDSALYLCASRSDRNTDTQYFGPGTRLTVL.